The 32 T cell receptor beta chains listed next were all sequenced from one sample in a study of T cell responses to AZD1222 COVID-19 vaccine. TCRdb's copy holds only in-frame clones and misses some; the assay was immunoSEQ multiplex PCR. Of about 99,000 clones listed, more than 75% are singletons. Specimen: peripheral blood, collected on day 0 of AZD1222 vaccination. Receptor source: an adult in good health.

This clone was counted a single time. The chain recombines TRBV6-8 with TRBJ1-5; D ambiguous. The V end was cut by 3 bases, the J end by 1 base, with 4 bases between. The CDR3 consists of 13 residues. Germline CDR1 MNHGY, CDR2 SAAAGT. As DNA, the CDR3 is TGTGCCAGCAGTTATGACAGCAATCAGCCCCAGCATTTT. Translation gives CASSYDSNQPQHF.

The rearrangement links TRBV4-3 to TRBJ1-5, with a tentative D call TRBD1 (6 bases). CDR1 LGHNA and CDR2 YSLEER come from the germline V gene. CDR3 length: 16 residues. V was cut by 0 bases and J by 8 bases, with 17 bases left in between. The CDR3 protein is CASSQDIGGGSEPQHF. DNA of the CDR3: TGCGCCAGCAGCCAAGACATTGGAGGGGGATCAGAGCCCCAGCATTTT.

The chain is built from TRBV27 and TRBJ1-4; D is undetermined. The CDR3 has 14 amino acids. Per the germline V gene, CDR1 is MNHEY and CDR2 is SMNVEV (reference sequence). Trimming stripped 3 bases from V and 0 bases from J, with 5 bases between. The CDR3 protein is CASSFDATNEKLFF. In DNA, the CDR3 is TGTGCCAGCAGTTTTGATGCAACTAATGAAAAACTGTTTTTT.

The chain employs TRBV2 and TRBJ1-2; 9 nucleotides agree with TRBD1. From germline, CDR1 is SNHLY and CDR2 FYNNEI. This CDR3 has 15 amino acids. Germline trimming cut 6 bases from V and 2 bases from J; bases unmatched to any gene: 7. The CDR3: CASRADRGRNYGYTF. CDR3 nucleotides: TGTGCCAGCAGAGCGGACAGGGGCAGGAACTATGGCTACACCTTC.

The chain has TRBV21-1 and TRBJ1-1; no DNA check was done on the table's D call, TRBD1. TRBV21-1 is a pseudogene segment. The CDR3 consists of 14 residues. The CDR3 loop is CASRGQLEKAEAFF. In DNA, the CDR3 is TGTGCCAGCAGGGGACAGCTCGAGAAGGCTGAAGCTTTCTTT.

CDR3 loop: CASSPIIHPDRGSEAFF. CDR3 nucleotide sequence: TGTGCCAGCAGTCCGATAATTCATCCGGACAGGGGATCCGAAGCTTTCTTT. This chain joins TRBV3-1 (or the pseudogene TRBV3-2) and TRBJ1-1; 9 bases are a match to TRBD1. The CDR3 contains 17 residues. J lost 8 bases, V lost 6 bases, and 19 bases had no gene match. Germline V CDR1 and CDR2: LGHDT, YNNKEL (reference sequence).

V and J are TRBV15 and TRBJ1-6; D gene ambiguous. Trimming took off 5 bases at V and 7 bases at J, with 12 bases between the two ends. This CDR3 is built from 14 residues. The germline V gene has CDR1 LNHNV and CDR2 YYDKDF (reference sequence). As DNA, the CDR3 is TGTGCCACCAGCCTCGTCGGACGAAATTCACCCCTCCACTTT. It translates to CATSLVGRNSPLHF.

This clone appeared a single time. The chain has TRBV2 and TRBJ1-2; D is ambiguous. Germline CDR1 reads SNHLY; CDR2 reads FYNNEI. The V and J ends lost 7 bases and 3 bases respectively, with 6 bases between them. The length of the CDR3 is 11 residues. In nucleotides, the CDR3 is TGTGCCAGCAATCTAGACTATGGCTACACCTTC. It specifies CASNLDYGYTF.

In its sample, this clone was seen once. This chain links TRBV20-1 with TRBJ2-7; D tentatively reads TRBD1 or TRBD2 (5 bases each). V was pared by 6 bases and J by 11 bases, with 14 bases between. The CDR3 totals 10 residues. From germline, CDR1 is DFQATT and CDR2 SNEGSKA (reference sequence). The CDR3 coding sequence is TGCAGTGCAAGGGGACCCTGGGAGTACTTC. Protein: CSARGPWEYF.

The rearrangement links TRBV20-1 to TRBJ2-3; D ambiguous. V lost 3 bases and J lost 6, with 7 bases in between. The CDR3 extends over 11 amino acids. The germline V gene encodes CDR1 DFQATT and CDR2 SNEGSKA (reference sequence). The CDR3 coding sequence is TGCAGTGCTAGTGATCGGGATACGCAGTATTTT. It translates to CSASDRDTQYF.

The V gene is TRBV25-1, the J gene TRBJ2-7; no clear D. The V gene's germline CDR1 is MGHDK and CDR2 SYGVNS. The V and J ends lost 0 bases and 0 bases respectively, with 6 bases between them. The CDR3 extends over 14 amino acids. The CDR3, as DNA: TGTGCCAGCAGTGAATATCCCGCCTCCTACGAGCAGTACTTC. This sequence encodes CASSEYPASYEQYF.

This chain links TRBV7-9 with TRBJ2-5, with 8 bases lining up with TRBD2. The CDR3 has 15 residues. V lost 1 base, J lost 5 bases, and 6 bases stayed unmatched. The germline V gene encodes CDR1 SEHNR and CDR2 FQNEAQ (reference sequence). The CDR3 is CASSLVRGAGETQYF. In DNA form, the CDR3 reads TGTGCCAGCAGCTTAGTGCGGGGGGCCGGGGAGACCCAGTACTTC.

The rearrangement joins TRBV6-4 to TRBJ2-1; TRBD2 matches 11 bases. The CDR3 is 16 residues long. Germline CDR1 reads MRHNA; CDR2 reads SNTAGT. V trimming: 3 bases; J trimming: 2 bases; junction bases outside the gene matches: 3. The CDR3 region has the DNA TGTGCCAGCAGTGAAACTAGCGGGAGTCCCTACAATGAGCAGTTCTTC. Translation gives CASSETSGSPYNEQFF.

The chain uses TRBV6-4 and TRBJ1-1, with D hard to call. Trimming took 0 bases from V and 11 from J, leaving 4 bases between them. CDR3 length: 10 residues. The germline V gene has CDR1 MRHNA and CDR2 SNTAGT. DNA for the CDR3: TGTGCCAGCAGTGACTCGACCGCTTTCTTT. As protein: CASSDSTAFF.

The chain couples TRBV5-1 to TRBJ2-2; no clear D gene. Trimming stripped 4 bases from V and 0 bases from J, with 7 bases between. The germline V gene has CDR1 SGHRS and CDR2 YFSETQ. The CDR3 sequence is 14 residues long. The CDR3 loop is CASSPLSNTGELFF. DNA for the CDR3: TGCGCCAGCAGCCCCTTATCGAACACCGGGGAGCTGTTTTTT.

V is TRBV7-9 and J is TRBJ2-7; 7 bases are a match to TRBD1. Germline lookup yields CDR1 SEHNR and CDR2 FQNEAQ (reference sequence). Trimming cost V 1 base and J 2 bases; bases outside gene matches: 2. The CDR3 totals 14 residues. The CDR3 sequence is CASSLETGPYEQYF. The CDR3 DNA reads TGTGCCAGCAGCTTAGAGACAGGGCCCTACGAGCAGTACTTC.

This sequence joins TRBV30 and TRBJ2-5; D may be TRBD2 (6 bases). The V end lost 5 bases, the J end lost 5 bases, and 30 bases lay between the germline ends. CDR3 length: 18 amino acids. Germline-derived CDR1 and CDR2 are GTSNPN and SVGIG (reference sequence). CDR3 coding DNA: TGTGCCTGGGGTCGACCCGCGGGACGCCCCCGGTGGGGGGAGACCCAGTACTTC. Translated: CAWGRPAGRPRWGETQYF.

The CDR3 sequence: CASSLSAVNTEAFF. CDR3 nucleotides: TGTGCCAGCAGTTTATCAGCCGTAAACACTGAAGCTTTCTTT. The V and J genes are TRBV27 and TRBJ1-1; D is ambiguous. There are 14 residues in the CDR3. The germline CDR1 and CDR2 sequences are MNHEY and SMNVEV (reference sequence). V lost 0 bases and J 2 bases, leaving 7 bases between the germline ends.

The rearrangement joins TRBV3-1 (or the pseudogene TRBV3-2) to TRBJ1-4; maybe TRBD1 (5 bases). The CDR3 has 14 residues. The V end lost 1 base, the J end lost 5 bases, and 8 bases lay between the germline ends. Germline assignment: CDR1 LGHDT and CDR2 YNNKEL (reference sequence). The CDR3 is CASSQGQKNEKLFF. DNA for the CDR3: TGTGCCAGCAGCCAAGGACAGAAAAATGAAAAACTGTTTTTT.

The rearrangement links TRBV18 to TRBJ1-1; a weak D match, TRBD1 (5 bases). This CDR3 spans 16 amino acids. V lost 5 bases and J lost 5, with 21 bases in between. Germline CDR1 and CDR2: KGHSH and LQKENI. CDR3 in amino acids: CASSIAGGRAGTEAFF. Written as DNA, the CDR3 is TGTGCCAGCTCAATAGCTGGTGGCAGGGCGGGAACTGAAGCTTTCTTT.

The rearrangement joins TRBV30 to TRBJ1-1; no clear D. Germline V gene lookup returns CDR1 GTSNPN and CDR2 SVGIG (reference sequence). Trimming took off 0 bases at V and 8 bases at J, with 10 bases between the two ends. CDR3 length equals 12 residues. The CDR3 nucleotides are TGTGCCTGGAGTGTACAACTGGGGGAAGCTTTCTTT. Translation gives CAWSVQLGEAFF. The complete variable domain, with remaining parts taken from reference TRBV30 and TRBJ1-1, reads SQTIHQWPATLVQPVGSPLSLECTVEGTSNPNLYWYRQAAGRGLQLLFYSVGIGQISSEVPQNLSASRPQDRQFILSSKKLLLSDSGFYLCAWSVQLGEAFFGQGTRLTVV.

The chain combines TRBV5-1 with TRBJ1-4; TRBD1 might be the D (5 bases). Germline assignment: CDR1 SGHRS and CDR2 YFSETQ. The CDR3 runs 16 residues. V shed 0 bases and J shed 3 bases, with 12 bases lying between them. The CDR3 nucleotides are TGCGCCAGCAGCTTGGCCATCGGGGGATCTAATGAAAAACTGTTTTTT. Its translation is CASSLAIGGSNEKLFF.

V and J are TRBV7-9 and TRBJ2-1; 14 nucleotides line up with TRBD2. Germline values: CDR1 SEHNR, CDR2 FQNEAQ (reference sequence). Unmatched junction bases numbered 5, after V lost 1 base and J lost 6 bases. CDR3 size: 17 residues. The CDR3 reads CASSLGGTSGSRNEQFF. The CDR3 DNA follows: TGTGCCAGCAGCTTAGGTGGGACTAGCGGGAGCCGCAATGAGCAGTTCTTC. Complete variable domain (other parts from reference TRBV7-9 and TRBJ2-1): DTGVSQNPRHKITKRGQNVTFRCDPISEHNRLYWYRQTLGQGPEFLTYFQNEAQLEKSRLLSDRFSAERPKGSFSTLEIQRTEQGDSAMYLCASSLGGTSGSRNEQFFGPGTRLTVL.

CDR3 protein: CASSQAGLGKGNQPQHF. As DNA, the CDR3 is TGTGCCAGCAGCCAAGCCGGTTTGGGGAAGGGCAATCAGCCCCAGCATTTT. The chain has TRBV3-1 (or the pseudogene TRBV3-2) and TRBJ1-5; D unresolved. V lost 1 base and J 2 bases, leaving 15 bases between the germline ends. CDR3 length equals 17 residues. Germline V gene lookup returns CDR1 LGHDT and CDR2 YNNKEL (reference sequence).

The genes are TRBV27 and TRBJ2-2, with 7 bases matching TRBD2. CDR1 is MNHEY, CDR2 SMNVEV, per germline (reference sequence). The CDR3 is 18 amino acids. The V segment lost 0 bases and the J segment 5 bases; nucleotides outside the gene matches: 12. In DNA form, the CDR3 reads TGTGCCAGCAGTTTATCGCGGTGGCTAGCGGACCCTACCGGGGAGCTGTTTTTT. Amino acids: CASSLSRWLADPTGELFF.

This rearrangement joins TRBV24-1 to TRBJ1-1; 7 positions agree with TRBD1. CDR3 length equals 16 residues. V dropped 1 base and J dropped 5; count of bases not matched to a gene: 9. Per the germline V gene, CDR1 is KGHDR and CDR2 is SFDVKD. The CDR3 DNA reads TGTGCCACCAGTGATTTTGCTAGGGGGCCAGGAACTGAAGCTTTCTTT. Encoded protein: CATSDFARGPGTEAFF.

The chain uses TRBV18 and TRBJ1-2, with TRBD1 matching over 9 bases. V was pared by 3 bases and J by 8 bases, with 7 bases of the junction left unmatched. The CDR3 consists of 14 residues. Germline lookup yields CDR1 KGHSH and CDR2 LQKENI. CDR3 loop: CASSPGQGRAGYTF. CDR3 nucleotides: TGTGCCAGCTCACCGGGACAGGGCCGGGCGGGCTACACCTTC.

This rearrangement joins TRBV19 to TRBJ2-1; a possible D gene is TRBD1 (5 bases). V shed 5 bases and J shed 9 bases, with 14 bases lying between them. The CDR3 contains 13 residues. In germline, CDR1 is LNHDA, CDR2 SQIVND (reference sequence). In DNA, the CDR3 is TGTGCCAGTAGTCAGGGCAGGGTCTTTGAGCAGTTCTTC. This encodes CASSQGRVFEQFF.

V usage is TRBV9 and J usage is TRBJ1-3, with unresolved D. Trimming cost V 6 bases and J 0 bases, with 13 bases left between them. Germline V gene data show CDR1 as SGDLS and CDR2 as YYNGEE. The CDR3 consists of 15 residues. The CDR3 bases are TGTGCCAGCACCTTCGATCATTACTCTGGAAACACCATATATTTT. This sequence encodes CASTFDHYSGNTIYF. Complete variable domain (other parts from reference TRBV9 and TRBJ1-3): DSGVTQTPKHLITATGQRVTLRCSPRSGDLSVYWYQQSLDQGLQFLIQYYNGEERAKGNILERFSAQQFPDLHSELNLSSLELGDSALYFCASTFDHYSGNTIYFGEGSWLTVV.

A single count supports this clone. V and J are TRBV10-1 and TRBJ2-2; D is unresolved. V lost 2 bases to trimming and J lost 9 bases, with 10 bases between them. Germline CDR1 WNHNN, CDR2 SYGVQD (reference sequence). The length of the CDR3 is 13 residues. In DNA, the CDR3 is TGCGCCAGCAGTGAGACTCTGGGCTGGGAGCTGTTTTTT. Protein: CASSETLGWELFF.

A few counts support this clone. The rearrangement joins TRBV6-2 or TRBV6-3 to TRBJ2-7; no clear D gene. This CDR3 comprises 17 residues. CDR1 and CDR2 (germline): MNHEY, SVGEGT. V lost 0 bases, J lost 3 bases, and 18 bases lay in between. DNA for the CDR3: TGTGCCAGCAGTTACTCGGCCCGGGTAGGCCGAAACTACGAGCAGTACTTC. Translated: CASSYSARVGRNYEQYF.

The chain is built from TRBV5-1 and TRBJ1-4; D is unresolved. Germline V gives CDR1 SGHRS, CDR2 YFSETQ. The CDR3 is made up of 15 amino acids. Trimming removed 1 base at V and 4 bases at J, with 11 bases between. The DNA of the CDR3 is TGCGCCAGCAGCTTGAGGGTCAGCCTTAATGAAAAACTGTTTTTT. Translated, it gives CASSLRVSLNEKLFF. The full variable domain, with the rest looked up from reference TRBV5-1 and TRBJ1-4, is KAGVTQTPRYLIKTRGQQVTLSCSPISGHRSVSWYQQTPGQGLQFLFEYFSETQRNKGNFPGRFSGRQFSNSRSEMNVSTLELGDSALYLCASSLRVSLNEKLFFGSGTQLSVL.